Listed below are T cell receptor beta chains from one sample, sequenced in a study of shared clonotypes between healthy human individuals. Data came from immunoSEQ multiplex PCR; TCRdb stores just in-frame clones and leaves some out. The profile shows about 2.4 million clones, approximately 90% of them singletons. The specimen was naive CD4+ T cells sorted from blood. These receptors were obtained from a man in his late teens or twenties in good health. The CDR3 runs from the conserved cysteine through the conserved F or W. A D gene is named only where the DNA matches it firmly. Where a row states a size, it is once, few, many or the class of an expanded clone; other rows omit it.

TRBV7-2	-	TRBJ2-1	-	CASSLFKLNEQFF	TGTGCCAGCAGCTTGTTTAAGCTCAATGAGCAGTTCTTC
TRBV7-6	-	TRBJ1-4	once	CASSLDRVEKLFF	TGTGCCAGCAGCTTAGACAGGGTTGAAAAACTGTTTTTT
TRBV6-1	-	TRBJ2-3	-	CASSDGGLGTDTQYF	TGTGCCAGCAGTGATGGCGGTTTGGGCACAGATACGCAGTATTTT
TRBV28	-	TRBJ1-2	-	CASSPLAVNYGYTF	TGTGCCAGTTCCCCTTTGGCGGTTAACTATGGCTACACCTTC
TRBV28	-	TRBJ2-3	-	CASSFSSGPTDTQYF	TGTGCCAGCAGTTTTTCTTCGGGACCCACAGATACGCAGTATTTT
TRBV6-5	-	TRBJ2-1	-	CASTRGKNNEQFF	TGTGCCAGCACTCGAGGGAAAAACAATGAGCAGTTCTTC
TRBV18	-	TRBJ2-3	-	CASSPGLSTDTQYF	TGTGCCAGCTCACCGGGACTTAGCACAGATACGCAGTATTTT
TRBV30	-	TRBJ2-1	-	CAWGARTGMREQFF	TGTGCCTGGGGGGCCCGCACAGGGATGCGGGAGCAGTTCTTC
TRBV2	TRBD2	TRBJ2-5	-	CASSSGTRGETQYF	TGTGCCAGCAGTTCCGGGACTAGAGGGGAGACCCAGTACTTC
TRBV7-2	-	TRBJ2-5	-	CASSRRGEETQYF	TGTGCCAGCAGCCGGAGGGGGGAAGAGACCCAGTACTTC
TRBV11-3	-	TRBJ1-1	once	CASSLLQGPIDRDLRAFF	TGTGCCAGCAGCTTATTACAGGGTCCGATAGATCGGGATTTGCGAGCTTTCTTT
TRBV30	TRBD1	TRBJ1-1	few	CAWSADRGAFF	TGTGCCTGGAGCGCCGACAGGGGAGCTTTCTTT
TRBV7-2	TRBD2	TRBJ2-1	once	CASSLASGEYNEQFF	TGTGCCAGCAGCCTCGCTAGCGGGGAGTACAATGAGCAGTTCTTC
TRBV5-1	-	TRBJ2-6	-	CASSFGPVGANVLTF	TGCGCCAGCAGCTTCGGGCCCGTTGGGGCCAACGTCCTGACTTTC
TRBV25-1	TRBD1	TRBJ1-4	-	CASSGTVNEKLFF	TGTGCCAGCTCCGGGACAGTTAATGAAAAACTGTTTTTT
TRBV7-2	-	TRBJ1-3	-	CASSLGWASGNTIYF	TGTGCCAGCAGCTTAGGGTGGGCCTCTGGAAACACCATATATTTT
TRBV2	-	TRBJ2-7	-	CASAKPYYEQYF	TGTGCCAGCGCAAAACCTTACTACGAGCAGTACTTC
TRBV18	-	TRBJ2-5	-	CASSPPDWNHHEETQYF	TGTGCCAGCTCACCACCTGACTGGAACCACCACGAAGAGACCCAGTACTTC
TRBV6-5	TRBD1	TRBJ2-7	-	CASKAGTGGEQYF	TGTGCCAGCAAGGCTGGGACAGGGGGCGAGCAGTACTTC
TRBV5-1	-	TRBJ1-4	few	CASSFGMDRDNEKLFF	TGCGCCAGCAGCTTCGGGATGGACAGAGATAATGAAAAACTGTTTTTT
TRBV5-1	-	TRBJ1-4	-	CASSLGDTNEKLFF	TGCGCCAGCAGCTTGGGAGACACTAATGAAAAACTGTTTTTT
TRBV19	-	TRBJ1-5	once	CASSSSGTNQPQHF	TGTGCCTCGAGCTCCTCCGGGACAAATCAGCCCCAGCATTTT
TRBV7-2	-	TRBJ2-1	-	CASSLAGARGVF	TGTGCCAGCAGCTTAGCGGGGGCGAGGGGGGTCTTC
TRBV2	-	TRBJ2-7	-	CASSVGRFYEQYF	TGTGCCAGCAGTGTTGGCAGGTTCTACGAGCAGTACTTC
TRBV28	-	TRBJ2-6	-	CASGVKGGANVLTF	TGTGCCAGCGGAGTTAAAGGTGGGGCCAACGTCCTGACTTTC
TRBV30	-	TRBJ2-3	-	CAWSVLRDTQYF	TGTGCCTGGAGTGTACTAAGGGATACGCAGTATTTT
TRBV7-9	TRBD2	TRBJ2-1	-	CASSSPGWLAGSLDNEQFF	TGTGCCAGCAGCTCCCCCGGTTGGCTAGCGGGCTCCCTGGACAATGAGCAGTTCTTC
TRBV5-1	-	TRBJ2-2	-	CASSQDSSGGELFF	TGCGCCAGCAGCCAGGACAGTAGCGGCGGGGAGCTGTTTTTT
TRBV6-1	-	TRBJ2-1	-	CASGGARARNEQFF	TGTGCCAGCGGGGGGGCCCGGGCGAGGAATGAGCAGTTCTTC
TRBV19	-	TRBJ1-5	few	CASSNREENQPQHF	TGTGCCAGTAGTAACAGGGAGGAAAATCAGCCCCAGCATTTT
TRBV19	-	TRBJ2-3	once	CASSVADTQYF	TGTGCCAGTAGTGTTGCAGATACGCAGTATTTT
TRBV28	TRBD2	TRBJ2-1	-	CASSLLAGDYNEQFF	TGTGCCAGCAGTTTGCTAGCGGGGGACTACAATGAGCAGTTCTTC
TRBV28	TRBD1	TRBJ1-6	once	CASRYSQGDGSPLHF	TGTGCCAGCAGATACTCACAGGGGGACGGTTCACCCCTCCACTTT
TRBV4-1	-	TRBJ2-3	-	CASSQDGTSTDTQYF	TGCGCCAGCAGCCAAGACGGGACTAGCACAGATACGCAGTATTTT
TRBV19	-	TRBJ1-1	-	CAFHRGMFGRGNTEAFF	TGTGCCTTTCACCGTGGTATGTTCGGCAGGGGCAACACTGAAGCTTTCTTT
TRBV2	-	TRBJ1-5	-	CASSEGELQPQHF	TGTGCCAGCAGTGAAGGGGAACTTCAGCCCCAGCATTTT
TRBV7-3	TRBD1	TRBJ1-6	-	CASSLKVGQGNRAPLHF	TGTGCCAGCAGCTTAAAAGTGGGACAGGGGAATAGGGCACCCCTCCACTTT
TRBV6-5	-	TRBJ1-5	-	CASRAGSGQPQHF	TGTGCCAGCAGGGCAGGGTCGGGTCAGCCCCAGCATTTT
TRBV2	-	TRBJ2-7	-	CATSIGRSYEQYF	TGTGCCACCTCCATAGGTCGGTCCTACGAGCAGTACTTC
TRBV5-4	-	TRBJ2-5	few	CASSLAETQYF	TGTGCCAGCAGCTTGGCGGAGACCCAGTACTTC
TRBV6-1	-	TRBJ2-3	-	CASSEGAGGNTQYF	TGTGCCAGCAGTGAAGGGGCAGGGGGGAATACGCAGTATTTT
TRBV6-6	TRBD1	TRBJ1-4	-	CASSSGQGKGKLFF	TGTGCCAGCAGCTCGGGACAGGGGAAAGGAAAACTGTTTTTT
TRBV25-1	TRBD1	TRBJ1-6	few	CASSPGQNYNSPLHF	TGTGCCAGCAGTCCGGGACAGAACTATAATTCACCCCTCCACTTT
TRBV7-2	-	TRBJ2-5	-	CASSFGQSEQYF	TGTGCCAGCAGCTTCGGCCAGTCTGAGCAGTACTTC
TRBV5-1	-	TRBJ1-1	-	CASSLPRVDTEAFF	TGCGCCAGCAGCCTGCCCCGGGTGGACACTGAAGCTTTCTTT
TRBV7-2	-	TRBJ2-5	-	CASSLVAGWVETQYF	TGTGCCAGCAGCTTAGTGGCGGGGTGGGTGGAGACCCAGTACTTC
TRBV30	TRBD2	TRBJ2-3	-	CACGTSGGVSDTQYF	TGTGCCTGCGGGACTAGCGGGGGGGTTTCGGATACGCAGTATTTT
TRBV11-1	TRBD2	TRBJ2-7	-	CASSFPSKRGDEQYF	TGTGCCAGCAGCTTTCCATCAAAGCGGGGGGATGAGCAGTACTTC